This TCR beta chain was identified during a study of blood T cell repertoires in COVID-19. The wider study: COVID-19 samples from acute and convalescent phases originated in the United States, Italy and Spain. PBMCs, B-cell-depleted T cells, or T cells were the source of the cDNA or gDNA that made up the material.

The trim removed 0 bases at V and 1 base at J, leaving 11 bases unmatched. This CDR3 has 20 residues. Germline V gives CDR1 LGHNA, CDR2 YNFKEQ. Authors' methods: Estimation of nucleated cell counts relied on the amplification of reference gene primers. Clones were read by immunoSEQ multiplex PCR, and TCRdb kept only the in-frame ones, dropping some. V, J and clone size reflect that table, while D and trimming were determined from the DNA. The sample records 200,000 to 250,000 clones, 80% to 90% being singletons. The source of this sequence is a man between 18 and 29 years old with active or convalescent COVID-19. Sequences were obtained from peripheral blood. The chain combines TRBV4-2 with TRBJ2-3, with TRBD2 matching over 12 bases. The CDR3 DNA follows: TGTGCCAGCAGCCAAGAACCTAGCGGGAGGGCCCAGGGGGGCACAGATACGCAGTATTTT. This translates into CASSQEPSGRAQGGTDTQYF.